The 30 T cell receptor beta chains given below trace back to one sample, sequenced in a study of shared clonotypes between healthy human individuals. Cells designated naive CD8 were CD45RO-negative and were positively selected for CCR7, with terminally differentiated effector memory CD45RA+ cells excluded. The table came from immunoSEQ multiplex PCR; TCRdb's copy has only in-frame clones and leaves some out. Of under 2,000,000 clones listed, over 85% are singletons. Sequenced material: naive CD8+ T cells sorted from blood. The receptors originated from a young man in good health.

V and J are TRBV2 and TRBJ2-7, with 7 bases that match TRBD1. Germline loops: CDR1 SNHLY, CDR2 FYNNEI. After removal of 2 bases from V and 0 bases from J, the junction contained 7 bases not matched to a gene. The CDR3 totals 16 residues. CDR3 loop: CASSETEGTASYEQYF. DNA for the CDR3: TGTGCCAGCAGTGAAACGGAAGGGACAGCCTCCTACGAGCAGTACTTC.

The chain carries TRBV27 and TRBJ1-1; D is unresolved. Germline V lookup: CDR1 MNHEY, CDR2 SMNVEV (reference sequence). Deletions cut 2 bases from V and 4 bases from J, with 8 bases between. The CDR3 is 13 amino acids. CDR3 region: CASSLGGITEAFF. The CDR3 DNA follows: TGTGCCAGCAGTTTAGGTGGGATCACTGAAGCTTTCTTT.

The chain joins TRBV21-1 to TRBJ2-5. TRBV21-1 is classified as a pseudogene. The CDR3 has 15 amino acids. In nucleotides, the CDR3 is TGTGCCAGCAGGGCGGGACAATTTAATCAAGAGACCCAGTACTTC. This codes for CASRAGQFNQETQYF.

The chain carries TRBV4-3 and TRBJ2-7; maybe TRBD1 (6 bases). The CDR3 is 16 amino acids. V was clipped by 0 bases and J by 4 bases, with 16 bases between them. Germline CDR1 LGHNA, CDR2 YSLEER. The CDR3 spells CASSQENVAGVYEQYF. In DNA form, the CDR3 reads TGCGCCAGCAGCCAAGAAAATGTGGCAGGGGTTTACGAGCAGTACTTC.

The chain couples TRBV4-1 to TRBJ2-1; 12 bases fit TRBD2. The CDR3 is 16 residues long. The ends lost 2 bases at V and 9 bases at J; junction bases unmatched: 8. CDR1 is MGHRA and CDR2 is YSYEKL in the germline V gene. The CDR3: CASSQPLAGGPVEQFF. The DNA for the CDR3 is TGCGCCAGCAGCCAACCCCTAGCGGGGGGGCCAGTTGAGCAGTTCTTC.

The chain recombines TRBV6-6 with TRBJ1-2, with D perhaps TRBD1 (6 bases). V gave up 5 bases and J gave up 8 bases, with 18 bases separating them. The CDR3 consists of 14 residues. Germline-derived CDR1 and CDR2 are MNHNY and SVGAGI (reference sequence). This CDR3 reads CASSIEQGYEGYTF. The CDR3 DNA follows: TGTGCCAGCAGTATTGAACAGGGTTATGAGGGCTACACCTTC.

V usage is TRBV28 and J usage is TRBJ1-1, with D hard to call. In germline, CDR1 is MDHEN, CDR2 SYDVKM. This CDR3 region has 14 residues. V gave up 1 base and J gave up 1 base, with 7 bases separating them. The CDR3 DNA is TGTGCCAGCAGTTTATTGTCAGAGAACACTGAAGCTTTCTTT. It is translated as CASSLLSENTEAFF. The complete variable domain, with remaining parts taken from reference TRBV28 and TRBJ1-1, reads DVKVTQSSRYLVKRTGEKVFLECVQDMDHENMFWYRQDPGLGLRLIYFSYDVKMKEKGDIPEGYSVSREKKERFSLILESASTNQTSMYLCASSLLSENTEAFFGQGTRLTVV.

The chain recombines TRBV27 with TRBJ2-1, with 9 bases that match TRBD1. With V trimmed by 7 bases and J by 8 bases, 12 bases remained unmatched. The CDR3 has 15 amino acids. From germline, CDR1 is MNHEY and CDR2 SMNVEV (reference sequence). Here the CDR3 reads CASTSVGTGRDEQFF. The CDR3 DNA reads as TGTGCCAGCACCTCAGTTGGGACAGGGAGGGATGAGCAGTTCTTC.

The chain links TRBV5-4 to TRBJ2-7; no firm D call. From germline, CDR1 is SGHNT and CDR2 YYREEE (reference sequence). V was shortened by 1 base and J by 6 bases, with 11 bases between the two germline ends. The CDR3 is 13 residues long. CDR3 loop: CASSLPGATEQYF. CDR3 DNA sequence: TGTGCCAGCAGCTTGCCGGGCGCCACCGAGCAGTACTTC.

J is TRBJ1-4 and V is TRBV27, with 10 bases matching TRBD1. CDR1 is MNHEY, CDR2 SMNVEV, per germline (reference sequence). The V gene end was trimmed by 5 bases and the J gene end by 7 bases; junction bases not matched to a gene: 4. There are 14 residues in the CDR3. CDR3 sequence (DNA): TGTGCCAGCAGTCTCGGGACAGGGGCTGAAAAACTGTTTTTT. Its protein is CASSLGTGAEKLFF.

The V and J genes are TRBV4-3 and TRBJ1-1; no clear D. V was pared by 0 bases and J by 1 base, with 12 bases between. CDR1 and CDR2 from the germline V gene are LGHNA and YSLEER. There are 16 residues in the CDR3. CDR3 sequence reads: CASSQDLSWRNTEAFF. CDR3 bases: TGCGCCAGCAGCCAAGATCTGAGTTGGAGGAACACTGAAGCTTTCTTT.

Concerning this clone: Other DNA sequences in this sample translate to the same CDR3. The J gene is TRBJ2-3, the V gene TRBV27; maybe TRBD2 (5 bases). Germline values: CDR1 MNHEY, CDR2 SMNVEV (reference sequence). CDR3 length equals 15 residues. Trimming took off 4 bases at V and 3 bases at J, with 14 bases between the two ends. CDR3 protein: CASSSLTSGTDTQYF. CDR3 nucleotide sequence: TGTGCCAGCAGTTCCCTGACATCGGGGACAGATACGCAGTATTTT.

V and J are TRBV27 and TRBJ2-5; no clear D gene. The germline V gene encodes CDR1 MNHEY and CDR2 SMNVEV (reference sequence). The CDR3 length is 15 residues. The ends were cut back, 0 bases at V and 5 bases at J, with 13 bases in the middle. CDR3 sequence reads: CASSLSFGALETQYF. CDR3 DNA sequence: TGTGCCAGCAGTTTATCCTTCGGCGCTCTCGAGACCCAGTACTTC.

This clone appeared a few times. The chain carries TRBV5-4 and TRBJ1-6, with TRBD1 identical over 7 bases. The CDR3 length is 14 residues. Germline loops: CDR1 SGHNT, CDR2 YYREEE (reference sequence). The J segment lost 10 bases and the V segment lost 0 bases, leaving 4 bases of the junction unmatched. The DNA for the CDR3 is TGTGCCAGCAGCTTGGAGGGGGCCGGGTCACCCCTCCACTTT. Translation: CASSLEGAGSPLHF.

V and J are TRBV6-6 and TRBJ1-1; no clear D. This CDR3 has 15 residues. Trimming took off 3 bases at V and 2 bases at J, with 13 bases between the two ends. Germline V lookup: CDR1 MNHNY, CDR2 SVGAGI (reference sequence). The DNA for the CDR3 is TGTGCCAGCAGTTATCCCGACTCCGGCAACACTGAAGCTTTCTTT. It codes for CASSYPDSGNTEAFF.

The rearrangement uses TRBV18 and TRBJ1-1; D is unresolved. Trimming took 4 bases from V and 3 from J, leaving 6 bases between them. CDR1 and CDR2 (germline): KGHSH, LQKENI. The CDR3 extends over 12 amino acids. Here the CDR3 DNA reads TGTGCCAGCTCACTCGGTTACACTGAAGCTTTCTTT. This gives the protein CASSLGYTEAFF.

The rearrangement uses TRBV19 and TRBJ2-7; 7 positions match TRBD1. J gave up 7 bases and V 5 bases, and 5 bases lay outside the gene matches. The CDR3 sequence is 12 residues long. The V gene's germline CDR1 is LNHDA and CDR2 SQIVND (reference sequence). This chain's CDR3 is CASSVPTGEQYF. In DNA form, the CDR3 reads TGTGCCAGTAGTGTCCCGACAGGGGAGCAGTACTTC.

The chain carries TRBV28 and TRBJ1-1; unclear D gene. The V end lost 3 bases, the J end lost 2 bases, and 10 bases lay between the germline ends. Germline V gives CDR1 MDHEN, CDR2 SYDVKM. This CDR3 contains 14 residues. CDR3 protein: CASSFLYSNTEAFF. The CDR3 region has the DNA TGTGCCAGCAGTTTTTTATATAGTAACACTGAAGCTTTCTTT.

The V gene is TRBV4-2, the J gene TRBJ2-1; 11 bases align to TRBD2. Germline V gene sequence: CDR1 LGHNA, CDR2 YNFKEQ. The J segment lost 7 bases and the V segment lost 0 bases, leaving 5 bases of the junction unmatched. This CDR3 comprises 16 residues. CDR3 sequence (DNA): TGTGCCAGCAGCCAAGAGGAAGGACTAGCGGGTAATGAGCAGTTCTTC. Protein: CASSQEEGLAGNEQFF.

The chain recombines TRBV15 with TRBJ1-2; no reliable D call. Germline-derived CDR1 and CDR2 are LNHNV and YYDKDF (reference sequence). The CDR3 runs 16 residues. Trimming took 0 bases from V and 8 from J, leaving 19 bases between them. As DNA, the CDR3 is TGTGCCACCAGCAGAGATTATGCAAGCAAAAAGGACGGCTACACCTTC. Translation: CATSRDYASKKDGYTF.

As for this clone: At the DNA level, this CDR3 is encoded by other sequences in the same sample as well. The V gene is TRBV11-2, the J gene TRBJ1-5; no definite D call. V dropped 1 base and J dropped 1 base, with 5 bases sitting between them. This CDR3 comprises 14 residues. In germline, CDR1 is SGHAT, CDR2 FQNNGV. The CDR3 DNA follows: TGTGCCAGCAGCTTAGGTGAGAGCAATCAGCCCCAGCATTTT. This sequence encodes CASSLGESNQPQHF.

The J gene is TRBJ2-3, the V gene TRBV4-3; D is ambiguous. Deletions cut 0 bases from V and 4 bases from J, with 17 bases between. The CDR3 length is 17 residues. Looked up from germline, CDR1 is LGHNA and CDR2 is YSLEER. CDR3 amino acids: CASSQDRKLVGPDTQYF. DNA of the CDR3: TGCGCCAGCAGCCAAGATAGGAAGCTAGTTGGCCCAGATACGCAGTATTTT.

The chain couples TRBV27 to TRBJ1-4, with unresolved D. The CDR3 spans 14 residues. Trimming stripped 2 bases from V and 6 bases from J, with 10 bases between. In germline, CDR1 is MNHEY, CDR2 SMNVEV (reference sequence). The CDR3 DNA follows: TGTGCCAGCAGTTTACTTTCCGGGGATGAAAAACTGTTTTTT. It codes for CASSLLSGDEKLFF.

The V call is TRBV27, the J call TRBJ2-7; D gene ambiguous. Trimming removed 0 bases from V and 6 bases from J, with 9 bases in between. The CDR3 length is 13 residues. Germline assignment: CDR1 MNHEY and CDR2 SMNVEV (reference sequence). The CDR3 nucleotides read TGTGCCAGCAGTTTATCGCCCCTTCGCGAGCAGTACTTC. Its translation is CASSLSPLREQYF.

This chain connects TRBV5-4 to TRBJ2-3, with unresolved D. Germline V gene lookup returns CDR1 SGHNT and CDR2 YYREEE (reference sequence). The V gene lost 2 bases and the J gene lost 4 bases, with 14 bases spanning the gap. The CDR3 is 15 residues long. The CDR3 sequence: CASSFNLAAPDTQYF. The CDR3 DNA is TGTGCCAGCAGCTTCAACCTTGCGGCGCCAGATACGCAGTATTTT.

For this clone: The sample holds other DNA sequences that translate to the same CDR3. The chain uses TRBV7-9 and TRBJ2-5; D is possibly TRBD2 (6 bases). The CDR3 sequence is 14 residues long. Germline lookup yields CDR1 SEHNR and CDR2 FQNEAQ (reference sequence). Trimming took 1 base from V and 5 from J, leaving 11 bases between them. The CDR3 DNA is TGTGCCAGCAGCTTAGGACTAGGGGTGGAGACCCAGTACTTC. Its translation: CASSLGLGVETQYF.

This chain connects TRBV28 to TRBJ2-3, with D possibly called TRBD1 or TRBD2 (6 bases each). This CDR3 contains 14 residues. The germline V gene encodes CDR1 MDHEN and CDR2 SYDVKM. V lost 3 bases, J lost 2 bases, and 9 bases lay in between. CDR3 bases: TGTGCCAGCAGTTTTAGGGGGGTCACAGATACGCAGTATTTT. Translated: CASSFRGVTDTQYF.

V and J are TRBV2 and TRBJ2-1, with TRBD2 identical over 10 bases. The CDR3 is 16 amino acids. CDR1 SNHLY and CDR2 FYNNEI come from the germline V gene. The V and J ends lost 3 bases and 4 bases, in that order; junction bases with no gene match: 6. The CDR3 coding sequence is TGTGCCAGCAGTGACCCTAGCGGGAGAATGTACAATGAGCAGTTCTTC. Translating gives CASSDPSGRMYNEQFF.

CDR3 residues: CASSGWTSGEDTQYF. As DNA, the CDR3 is TGCGCCAGCAGTGGTTGGACTAGCGGGGAAGATACGCAGTATTTT. This sequence joins TRBV10-1 and TRBJ2-3; 12 bases are a match to TRBD2. CDR3 size: 15 residues. The V gene end was trimmed by 4 bases and the J gene end by 5 bases; junction bases not matched to a gene: 4. CDR1 and CDR2 (germline): WNHNN, SYGVQD (reference sequence).

The V and J genes are TRBV7-9 and TRBJ2-1; 8 nucleotides align to TRBD2. Germline CDR1 and CDR2: SEHNR and FQNEAQ (reference sequence). This CDR3 spans 16 amino acids. V lost 7 bases and J lost 8; bases outside the gene matches: 16. The CDR3 here is CASTPGNGGASDEQFF. The CDR3 nucleotides are TGTGCCAGCACCCCGGGGAACGGGGGGGCTTCGGATGAGCAGTTCTTC.